The 17 T cell receptor beta chains below come from one sample, sequenced in a study of cytomegalovirus exposure and HLA in healthy donors. Amplification used 60 Vbeta primers and 13 Jbeta primers. Sequencing was performed with immunoSEQ multiplex PCR; in TCRdb, only in-frame clones are kept and a portion is missing. The sample lists about 160,000 clones; 76% were seen once. The specimen sequenced was PBMCs. These receptors originate from a man aged 55 to 69 in good health and CMV-seronegative.

The chain links TRBV9 to TRBJ2-5, with 10 positions matching TRBD1. The germline CDR1 and CDR2 sequences are SGDLS and YYNGEE. The CDR3 covers 16 residues. V lost 3 bases to trimming and J lost 4 bases; unmatched junction nucleotides: 9. The CDR3 here is CASSDGDRGWGETQYF. DNA of the CDR3: TGTGCCAGCAGCGATGGGGACAGGGGTTGGGGAGAGACCCAGTACTTC.

The chain uses TRBV6-1 and TRBJ2-1; 11 positions agree with TRBD1. Trimming removed 6 bases from V and 8 bases from J; junction bases left unmatched: 9. Germline values: CDR1 MNHNS, CDR2 SASEGT. This CDR3 comprises 15 residues. Written as DNA, the CDR3 is TGTGCCAGCAGGGTCCCGGGACAGGGGGTCTATGAGCAGTTCTTC. It yields the protein CASRVPGQGVYEQFF.

This clone has a single count. J is TRBJ1-4 and V is TRBV11-2, with TRBD1 matching over 12 bases. Germline V gene data show CDR1 as SGHAT and CDR2 as FQNNGV. Unmatched junction bases numbered 10, after V lost 5 bases and J lost 6 bases. CDR3 size: 17 residues. The CDR3 DNA reads TGTGCCAGCAGCGTTGGGACAGGGGGCTTGACGGATGAAAAACTGTTTTTT. It translates to CASSVGTGGLTDEKLFF.

V usage is TRBV19 and J usage is TRBJ2-3; 9 bases map to TRBD1. This CDR3 is built from 15 residues. The J segment lost 1 base and the V segment lost 6 bases, leaving 5 bases of the junction unmatched. Germline assignment: CDR1 LNHDA and CDR2 SQIVND (reference sequence). The CDR3 is CASRWTGEGTDTQYF. For the CDR3, the DNA is TGTGCCAGTAGATGGACAGGGGAGGGCACAGATACGCAGTATTTT. Drawing the rest from reference TRBV19 and TRBJ2-3, the complete variable domain is DGGITQSPKYLFRKEGQNVTLSCEQNLNHDAMYWYRQDPGQGLRLIYYSQIVNDFQKGDIAEGYSVSREKKESFPLTVTSAQKNPTAFYLCASRWTGEGTDTQYFGPGTRLTVL.

The chain combines TRBV6-1 with TRBJ2-3; 14 bases match TRBD2. This CDR3 is 17 amino acids long. V lost 3 bases to trimming and J lost 7 bases; unmatched junction nucleotides: 9. Per the germline V gene, CDR1 is MNHNS and CDR2 is SASEGT. This chain's CDR3 is CASSDRLAGGPRNTQYF. The CDR3 nucleotides read TGTGCCAGCAGTGATCGACTAGCGGGGGGGCCTAGGAATACGCAGTATTTT.

V is TRBV13 and J is TRBJ2-3; tentative D call: TRBD2 (6 bases). The CDR3 totals 14 residues. CDR1 is PRHDT, CDR2 FYEKMQ, per germline (reference sequence). V was pared by 5 bases and J by 2 bases, with 11 bases between. For the CDR3, the DNA is TGTGCCAGCAGCCCGGGACTTCCCACAGATACGCAGTATTTT. The encoded protein is CASSPGLPTDTQYF. Based on the CDR3 plus reference TRBV13 and TRBJ2-3, the full variable domain is AAGVIQSPRHLIKEKRETATLKCYPIPRHDTVYWYQQGPGQDPQFLISFYEKMQSDKGSIPDRFSAQQFSDYHSELNMSSLELGDSALYFCASSPGLPTDTQYFGPGTRLTVL.

The chain employs TRBV27 and TRBJ2-7, with 8 bases fitting TRBD1. The CDR3 is 14 amino acids. Per germline, CDR1 MNHEY and CDR2 SMNVEV (reference sequence). After removal of 4 bases from V and 4 bases from J, the junction contained 6 bases not matched to a gene. Here the CDR3 DNA reads TGTGCCAGCAGTTACCACAGGGGGGAGTACGAGCAGTACTTC. Its protein is CASSYHRGEYEQYF.

In this sample, this clone turned up once. The chain combines TRBV9 with TRBJ1-4; D perhaps matches TRBD1 (6 bases). Looked up from germline, CDR1 is SGDLS and CDR2 is YYNGEE. Deletions cut 2 bases from V and 8 bases from J, with 16 bases between. The CDR3 consists of 15 residues. The CDR3 DNA is TGTGCCAGCAGCGTTAACAGGGATCGTGACGAAAAACTGTTTTTT. It specifies CASSVNRDRDEKLFF.

Many counts were recorded for this clone. J is TRBJ2-7 and V is TRBV19, with 10 positions matching TRBD1. V gave up 3 bases and J gave up 0 bases; unmatched junction bases: 11. This CDR3 has 18 residues. Germline V gene sequence: CDR1 LNHDA, CDR2 SQIVND (reference sequence). DNA for the CDR3: TGTGCCAGTAGTATTTTCCCCGGACAGGGGGGATACTCCTACGAGCAGTACTTC. Protein: CASSIFPGQGGYSYEQYF.

V usage is TRBV10-2 and J usage is TRBJ2-7; TRBD2 aligns across 14 bases. The CDR3 loop spans 15 amino acids. The germline V gene has CDR1 WSHSY and CDR2 SAAADI. V trimming: 7 bases; J trimming: 7 bases; junction bases outside the gene matches: 9. The CDR3 region has the DNA TGCGCCAGCACCCCGGGACTAGCGGGAGAGCGAGAGCAGTACTTC. Its translation is CASTPGLAGEREQYF.

The chain links TRBV10-2 to TRBJ1-3; D might be TRBD1 (5 bases). Germline CDR1 WSHSY, CDR2 SAAADI. The CDR3 is made up of 15 amino acids. Trimming shortened V by 10 bases and J by 0 bases, and 16 bases separated the two germline ends. CDR3 nucleotides: TGCGCCACCTCGTCGACAGCCTTCTCTGGAAACACCATATATTTT. Its protein product is CATSSTAFSGNTIYF.

This chain links TRBV28 with TRBJ1-2, with 7 positions matching TRBD1. This CDR3 is built from 16 residues. Germline V gene lookup returns CDR1 MDHEN and CDR2 SYDVKM. The V segment lost 4 bases and the J segment 4 bases; nucleotides outside the gene matches: 12. CDR3 sequence reads: CASSSAGTVAIYGYTF. CDR3 bases: TGTGCCAGCAGTTCCGCCGGGACAGTCGCCATCTATGGCTACACCTTC.

CDR3 bases: TGTGCCAGCAGTTTAGGGAGGACAGGAGGGTATGGCTACACCTTC. It encodes CASSLGRTGGYGYTF. The chain employs TRBV27 and TRBJ1-2; 7 nucleotides match TRBD1. Germline values: CDR1 MNHEY, CDR2 SMNVEV (reference sequence). This CDR3 spans 15 amino acids. V lost 2 bases, J lost 5 bases, and 8 bases stayed unmatched.

Only a few counts were recorded for this clone. The rearrangement links TRBV5-4 to TRBJ2-7, with D maybe TRBD2 (6 bases). Germline V gene data show CDR1 as SGHNT and CDR2 as YYREEE (reference sequence). Between the trimmed V and J ends, which lost 3 bases and 7 bases, there was a span of 14 bases. The CDR3 runs 13 residues. The CDR3 loop reads CASSSGRTNEQYF. The CDR3 bases are TGTGCCAGCAGCTCCGGACGGACTAATGAGCAGTACTTC.

J is TRBJ2-1 and V is TRBV25-1; 9 bases are shared with TRBD1. The CDR3 sequence is 15 residues long. Germline CDR1 reads MGHDK; CDR2 reads SYGVNS. Unmatched junction bases numbered 3, after V lost 6 bases and J lost 0 bases. The CDR3 coding sequence is TGTGCCAGCAGGGGACAGGGAAGCTCCTACAATGAGCAGTTCTTC. Its protein product is CASRGQGSSYNEQFF. Supplemented by reference TRBV25-1 and TRBJ2-1, the full variable domain reads EADIYQTPRYLVIGTGKKITLECSQTMGHDKMYWYQQDPGMELHLIHYSYGVNSTEKGDLSSESTVSRIRTEHFPLTLESARPSHTSQYLCASRGQGSSYNEQFFGPGTRLTVL.

V is TRBV5-8 and J is TRBJ2-5; TRBD2 matches 8 bases. Germline V gives CDR1 SGHTS, CDR2 YDEGEE. V gave up 3 bases and J gave up 9 bases; unmatched junction bases: 13. This CDR3 contains 15 residues. The CDR3 loop is CASSSSGGPSAPQYF. The DNA of the CDR3 is TGTGCCAGCAGCTCCAGCGGGGGCCCGAGCGCTCCCCAGTACTTC.

The V call is TRBV20-1, the J call TRBJ2-7, with D possibly matching TRBD1 (5 bases). V gave up 0 bases and J gave up 8 bases, with 8 bases separating them. Germline lookup yields CDR1 DFQATT and CDR2 SNEGSKA (reference sequence). There are 11 residues in the CDR3. CDR3 amino acids: CSAREGVQQYF. The CDR3 DNA sequence: TGCAGTGCTAGAGAAGGGGTTCAGCAGTACTTC.